Below, 21 T cell receptor beta chains from the same sample are listed, as sequenced in a study of T cell responses to AZD1222 COVID-19 vaccine. Produced via immunoSEQ multiplex PCR; TCRdb's table is partial and in-frame only. This table has around 140,000 clones, around 89% appearing once. Sequences were derived from peripheral blood, sampled on day 0 of AZD1222 vaccination. Receptors originate from an adult in good health.

The genes are TRBV6-5 and TRBJ2-1; D perhaps matches TRBD2 (6 bases). In germline, CDR1 is MNHEY, CDR2 SVGAGI. The ends were cut back, 8 bases at V and 8 bases at J, with 10 bases in the middle. The CDR3 runs 11 residues. DNA for the CDR3: TGTGCCAGCGCTCGGGGGTATGAGCAGTTCTTC. Encoded protein: CASARGYEQFF.

The J gene is TRBJ1-1, the V gene TRBV5-1; 9 bases agree with TRBD1. CDR1 SGHRS and CDR2 YFSETQ come from the germline V gene. With V trimmed by 5 bases and J by 1 base, 9 bases remained unmatched. The CDR3 has 16 residues. CDR3 nucleotides: TGCGCCAGCAGGCCCGACAGGGGGTTGGCGAACACTGAAGCTTTCTTT. Amino acid sequence: CASRPDRGLANTEAFF.

The CDR3 DNA is TGTGCCAGCAGTCCACCAGGGACCACCAAGGGGACCCAGTACTTC. Protein: CASSPPGTTKGTQYF. This rearrangement joins TRBV27 to TRBJ2-5; the D call may be TRBD1 or TRBD2 (5 bases each). V gave up 5 bases and J gave up 7 bases, with 20 bases separating them. Germline-derived CDR1 and CDR2 are MNHEY and SMNVEV (reference sequence). The CDR3 runs to 15 residues.

The chain joins TRBV28 to TRBJ1-1; D ambiguous. The CDR3 contains 15 residues. CDR1 and CDR2 (germline): MDHEN, SYDVKM. V was pared by 4 bases and J by 6 bases, with 18 bases between. The CDR3 DNA reads as TGTGCCAGCAGTTACGGCGGCAGAGGAGGCCCTGAAGCTTTCTTT. This gives the protein CASSYGGRGGPEAFF.

This clone is a singleton in its sample. This chain uses TRBV5-4 with TRBJ1-2, with D possibly being TRBD1 (6 bases). The CDR3 extends over 12 amino acids. Trimming removed 0 bases from V and 8 bases from J, with 8 bases in between. Germline assignment: CDR1 SGHNT and CDR2 YYREEE (reference sequence). The CDR3 DNA follows: TGTGCCAGCAGCTTGGACCAGGGGGGCTACACCTTC. It specifies CASSLDQGGYTF.

The rearrangement joins TRBV18 to TRBJ2-3; the D gene is possibly TRBD1 (5 bases). The CDR3 spans 16 residues. Per the germline V gene, CDR1 is KGHSH and CDR2 is LQKENI. Trimming took off 5 bases at V and 0 bases at J, with 15 bases between the two ends. Here the CDR3 DNA reads TGTGCCAGCTCAAACCAGGGCAGGCTTAGCACAGATACGCAGTATTTT. Amino acid sequence: CASSNQGRLSTDTQYF.

This sequence joins TRBV14 and TRBJ1-6; the D is unclear. CDR1 SGHDN and CDR2 FVKESK come from the germline V gene. This CDR3 has 15 amino acids. V dropped 2 bases and J dropped 8 bases, with 13 bases sitting between them. The CDR3 DNA is TGTGCCAGCAGCCAAAGTGGGAGAAAATATTCACCCCTCCACTTT. Residues: CASSQSGRKYSPLHF.

V gene TRBV6-1 combines with J gene TRBJ1-2; a possible D gene is TRBD1 (5 bases). From germline, CDR1 is MNHNS and CDR2 SASEGT. The CDR3 loop spans 15 amino acids. V lost 2 bases to trimming and J lost 0 bases, with 10 bases between them. The CDR3 DNA reads TGTGCCAGCAGTGAAAGGGAGGGGACTAACTATGGCTACACCTTC. Translating it yields CASSEREGTNYGYTF.

The chain has TRBV9 and TRBJ2-7, with TRBD1 as a possible D gene (5 bases). Deletions cut 8 bases from V and 2 bases from J, with 17 bases between. Germline values: CDR1 SGDLS, CDR2 YYNGEE. This CDR3 region has 14 residues. The CDR3 loop reads CASGPGADTYEQYF. CDR3 nucleotide sequence: TGTGCCAGTGGCCCTGGCGCGGACACCTACGAGCAGTACTTC.

This chain links TRBV5-8 with TRBJ1-3; D possibly corresponds to TRBD1 (5 bases). Germline V lookup: CDR1 SGHTS, CDR2 YDEGEE. Between the trimmed V and J ends, which lost 0 bases and 0 bases, there was a span of 13 bases. CDR3 length: 17 amino acids. The CDR3 DNA reads as TGTGCCAGCAGCTTGGTATCGGGGCCGAACTCTGGAAACACCATATATTTT. It specifies CASSLVSGPNSGNTIYF.

The rearrangement joins TRBV11-2 to TRBJ2-1; D is unresolved. With 4 bases removed from V and 3 bases from J, the gap between germline ends came to 16 bases. The CDR3 sequence is 16 residues long. Germline V gene lookup returns CDR1 SGHAT and CDR2 FQNNGV. CDR3 protein: CASSSLVLRSYNEQFF. The CDR3, as DNA: TGTGCCAGCAGCTCCCTCGTCCTCAGAAGCTACAATGAGCAGTTCTTC.

The chain couples TRBV25-1 to TRBJ1-4; D gene ambiguous. V was shortened by 3 bases and J by 7 bases, with 15 bases between the two germline ends. This CDR3 spans 15 amino acids. CDR1 is MGHDK, CDR2 SYGVNS, per germline. CDR3 DNA: TGTGCCAGCAGTGAGGGTAACAGTTATGCTGAAAAACTGTTTTTT. Its protein is CASSEGNSYAEKLFF.

V is TRBV19 and J is TRBJ1-1; 7 bases align to TRBD1. The junction had 9 bases not matched to a gene; V was cut back by 9 bases and J by 2 bases. Germline V lookup: CDR1 LNHDA, CDR2 SQIVND (reference sequence). This CDR3 contains 14 residues. The CDR3 sequence: CARATGSGNTEAFF. The DNA for the CDR3 is TGTGCCAGAGCGACAGGGAGTGGTAACACTGAAGCTTTCTTT.

The V call is TRBV28, the J call TRBJ2-1; D tentatively fits TRBD1 or TRBD2 (6 bases each). Trimming took 2 bases from V and 10 from J, leaving 18 bases between them. Germline V gene data show CDR1 as MDHEN and CDR2 as SYDVKM. The length of the CDR3 is 15 residues. CDR3 region: CASSLLAGHRTEQFF. Here the CDR3 DNA reads TGTGCCAGCAGTTTACTGGCGGGACATCGGACCGAGCAGTTCTTC. Full variable domain (rest looked up from reference TRBV28 and TRBJ2-1): DVKVTQSSRYLVKRTGEKVFLECVQDMDHENMFWYRQDPGLGLRLIYFSYDVKMKEKGDIPEGYSVSREKKERFSLILESASTNQTSMYLCASSLLAGHRTEQFFGPGTRLTVL.

The chain recombines TRBV19 with TRBJ2-7; D is unresolved. Germline V gene sequence: CDR1 LNHDA, CDR2 SQIVND (reference sequence). V was clipped by 3 bases and J by 3 bases, with 3 bases between them. The CDR3 extends over 11 amino acids. The CDR3 bases are TGTGCCAGTAGTATGAACTACGAGCAGTACTTC. Its protein is CASSMNYEQYF.

The rearrangement links TRBV2 to TRBJ2-7, with 8 bases lining up with TRBD1. The V gene's germline CDR1 is SNHLY and CDR2 FYNNEI. The CDR3 is 14 amino acids. J lost 5 bases, V lost 10 bases, and 13 bases had no gene match. CDR3 DNA: TGTGCCACCCCCAGAGGGACAGGAGATGACGAGCAGTACTTC. Translation gives CATPRGTGDDEQYF.

The chain couples TRBV13 to TRBJ2-4; tentative D call: TRBD2 (5 bases). V lost 4 bases to trimming and J lost 1 base, with 11 bases between them. The CDR3 has 15 residues. Per the germline V gene, CDR1 is PRHDT and CDR2 is FYEKMQ (reference sequence). CDR3 in amino acids: CASSYGVAAKNIQYF. The CDR3 coding sequence is TGTGCCAGCAGCTACGGGGTAGCGGCCAAAAACATTCAGTACTTC.

This clone was counted between two and nine times. The chain carries TRBV11-2 and TRBJ2-4, with TRBD2 matching over 7 bases. The germline V gene encodes CDR1 SGHAT and CDR2 FQNNGV. J lost 1 base, V lost 5 bases, and 8 bases had no gene match. The CDR3 covers 16 residues. CDR3 in amino acids: CASSRQRGGAKNIQYF. In nucleotides, the CDR3 is TGTGCCAGCAGCCGACAAAGGGGAGGGGCCAAAAACATTCAGTACTTC. Variable domain in full (rest from reference TRBV11-2 and TRBJ2-4): EAGVAQSPRYKIIEKRQSVAFWCNPISGHATLYWYQQILGQGPKLLIQFQNNGVVDDSQLPKDRFSAERLKGVDSTLKIQPAKLEDSAVYLCASSRQRGGAKNIQYFGAGTRLSVL.

The rearrangement links TRBV21-1 to TRBJ2-5; the table's D call, TRBD1, has no DNA check behind it. TRBV21-1 is listed as a pseudogene. This CDR3 comprises 18 residues. The chain's CDR3 is CASSKGSPGQQLGETQYF. The CDR3 bases are TGTGCCAGCAGCAAAGGCTCTCCAGGACAGCAATTGGGAGAGACCCAGTACTTC.

The chain recombines TRBV6-5 with TRBJ1-1, with TRBD1 as a possible D gene (6 bases). The CDR3 is made up of 14 amino acids. The V end lost 6 bases, the J end lost 6 bases, and 17 bases lay between the germline ends. Germline lookup yields CDR1 MNHEY and CDR2 SVGAGI. The CDR3 loop reads CASRTGRYAAEAFF. The CDR3 DNA reads TGTGCCAGCAGAACAGGGAGGTATGCGGCTGAAGCTTTCTTT.

V usage is TRBV11-3 and J usage is TRBJ2-1, with D unresolved. The CDR3 is 14 amino acids. Germline V gene sequence: CDR1 SGHNT, CDR2 YENEEA. The V and J ends lost 3 bases and 3 bases respectively, with 9 bases between them. The CDR3 loop is CASSFGTDYNEQFF. The CDR3 nucleotides are TGTGCCAGCAGCTTCGGTACCGACTACAATGAGCAGTTCTTC.